The 13 T cell receptor beta chains below come from one sample, sequenced in a study of cytomegalovirus exposure and HLA in healthy donors. PCR was performed using 60 Vbeta and 13 Jbeta primers. Sequencing used immunoSEQ multiplex PCR; TCRdb keeps in-frame clones, though not all of them. Among some 120,000 clones listed, around 75% were seen once. The sample was PBMCs. Receptors originate from a woman aged 50 to 65 in good health and CMV-seropositive.

This chain links TRBV6-5 with TRBJ1-4; D might be TRBD1 (6 bases). This CDR3 region has 16 residues. Germline CDR1 and CDR2: MNHEY and SVGAGI. The V end lost 3 bases, the J end lost 0 bases, and 11 bases lay between the germline ends. The CDR3: CASSYSWTATNEKLFF. For the CDR3, the DNA is TGTGCCAGCAGTTATTCTTGGACAGCAACTAATGAAAAACTGTTTTTT.

The V gene is TRBV15, the J gene TRBJ1-2; 8 nucleotides match TRBD1. The trim removed 4 bases at V and 2 bases at J, leaving 3 bases unmatched. Germline V lookup: CDR1 LNHNV, CDR2 YYDKDF (reference sequence). The CDR3 length is 14 residues. The CDR3 coding sequence is TGTGCCACCAGCATCGGGGACAGGAACTATGGCTACACCTTC. Its translation: CATSIGDRNYGYTF.

V gene TRBV6-1 combines with J gene TRBJ2-5; a possible D gene is TRBD2 (5 bases). The closer fit of TRBJ2-7 to the DNA end suggests the J call may be wrong. Germline CDR1 is MNHNS and CDR2 is SASEGT. The CDR3 has 13 residues. CDR3 sequence: CASRGLLGYEQYF. In nucleotides, the CDR3 is TGTGCCAGCAGAGGACTCCTGGGGTACGAGCAGTACTTC.

Written as DNA, the CDR3 is TGTGCCAGCAGCTTAGTTCGCAGCGTCGCTTTCTTT. This encodes CASSLVRSVAFF. This rearrangement joins TRBV11-1 to TRBJ1-1; D remains ambiguous. V lost 1 base and J lost 11, with 11 bases in between. CDR1 SGHAT and CDR2 FQDESV come from the germline V gene (reference sequence). The CDR3 extends over 12 amino acids.

V usage is TRBV15 and J usage is TRBJ1-1; 8 bases are a match to TRBD1. From germline, CDR1 is LNHNV and CDR2 YYDKDF (reference sequence). The V segment lost 0 bases and the J segment 4 bases; nucleotides outside the gene matches: 7. The CDR3 loop spans 16 amino acids. The CDR3 sequence: CATSRDRNRGSTEAFF. CDR3 nucleotides: TGTGCCACCAGCAGAGATCGGAACAGGGGGAGCACTGAAGCTTTCTTT.

The V call is TRBV4-3, the J call TRBJ1-1, with a possible D match to TRBD1 (6 bases). Trimming removed 6 bases at V and 4 bases at J, with 15 bases between. Per the germline V gene, CDR1 is LGHNA and CDR2 is YSLEER. This CDR3 contains 14 residues. The CDR3 coding sequence is TGCGCCAGCAGGGGGGGGGCCTATGGCACTGAAGCTTTCTTT. Its protein product is CASRGGAYGTEAFF.

The chain carries TRBV7-9 and TRBJ2-7, with 10 nucleotides matching TRBD1. The germline V gene encodes CDR1 SEHNR and CDR2 FQNEAQ (reference sequence). This CDR3 has 14 residues. After removal of 4 bases from V and 3 bases from J, the junction contained 3 bases not matched to a gene. This chain's CDR3 is CASSSRDRGYEQYF. The CDR3 bases are TGTGCCAGCAGCTCCCGGGACAGGGGCTACGAGCAGTACTTC.

This chain joins TRBV9 and TRBJ2-5; 9 bases match TRBD2. Germline lookup yields CDR1 SGDLS and CDR2 YYNGEE. This CDR3 has 16 residues. V lost 0 bases to trimming and J lost 4 bases; unmatched junction nucleotides: 7. The CDR3 loop reads CASSVGASGKGETQYF. CDR3 DNA: TGTGCCAGCAGCGTAGGTGCTAGCGGGAAAGGAGAGACCCAGTACTTC.

Worth noting for this clone: One end of the junction is discordant with germline, which a read error may explain. The chain has TRBV7-9 and TRBJ2-1; possibly TRBD2 for D (7 bases). The CDR3 is 16 residues long. Germline values: CDR1 SEHNR, CDR2 FQNEAQ (reference sequence). The CDR3, as DNA: TGTTCCAGCAGCTTAGTAGGGGGGGCCCCCGCGGCCGAGCAGTTCTTC. The encoded protein is CSSSLVGGAPAAEQFF.

The chain joins TRBV10-3 to TRBJ2-6; D is unresolved. There are 15 residues in the CDR3. The V end lost 6 bases, the J end lost 4 bases, and 13 bases lay between the germline ends. Looked up from germline, CDR1 is ENHRY and CDR2 is SYGVKD. CDR3: CAISDGAMGANVLTF. DNA for the CDR3: TGTGCCATCAGCGACGGAGCTATGGGGGCCAACGTCCTGACTTTC.

This clone was seen once. Relative to the germline gene, one junction end is altered; a read error may explain this. The chain carries TRBV5-1 and TRBJ2-1; TRBD1 agrees at 7 bases. Looked up from germline, CDR1 is SGHRS and CDR2 is YFSETQ. This CDR3 comprises 16 residues. This CDR3 reads CASSLGLGGSNNEQFF. The CDR3 DNA follows: TGCGCCAGCAGCTTGGGGTTAGGGGGCTCCAACAATGAGCAGTTCTTC.

This chain links TRBV6-5 with TRBJ1-5; D remains ambiguous. Looked up from germline, CDR1 is MNHEY and CDR2 is SVGAGI. With 7 bases removed from V and 6 bases from J, the gap between germline ends came to 10 bases. This CDR3 comprises 12 residues. The CDR3: CASTTTGQPQHF. The CDR3 bases are TGTGCCAGCACCACCACCGGTCAGCCCCAGCATTTT.

This clone has only one observation. The rearrangement joins TRBV27 to TRBJ2-3; a possible D gene is TRBD2 (6 bases). Deletions cut 5 bases from V and 4 bases from J, with 16 bases between. This CDR3 region has 15 residues. The germline gives CDR1 MNHEY, CDR2 SMNVEV (reference sequence). CDR3 amino acids: CASSLYGRRADTQYF. In nucleotides, the CDR3 is TGTGCCAGCAGTCTTTACGGGAGAAGGGCAGATACGCAGTATTTT.